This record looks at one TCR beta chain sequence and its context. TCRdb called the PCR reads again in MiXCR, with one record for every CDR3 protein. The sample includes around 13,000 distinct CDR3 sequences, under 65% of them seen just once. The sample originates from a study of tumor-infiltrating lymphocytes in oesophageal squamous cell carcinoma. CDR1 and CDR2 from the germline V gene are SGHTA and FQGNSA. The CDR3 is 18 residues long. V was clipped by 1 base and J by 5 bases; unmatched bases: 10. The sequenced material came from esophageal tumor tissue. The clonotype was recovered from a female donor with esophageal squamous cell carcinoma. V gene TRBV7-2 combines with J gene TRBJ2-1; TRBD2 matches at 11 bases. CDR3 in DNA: TGTGCCAGCAGCTTAGGCCCCCCACTAGCGGGAGCCCACAATGAGCAGTTCTTC. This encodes CASSLGPPLAGAHNEQFF.